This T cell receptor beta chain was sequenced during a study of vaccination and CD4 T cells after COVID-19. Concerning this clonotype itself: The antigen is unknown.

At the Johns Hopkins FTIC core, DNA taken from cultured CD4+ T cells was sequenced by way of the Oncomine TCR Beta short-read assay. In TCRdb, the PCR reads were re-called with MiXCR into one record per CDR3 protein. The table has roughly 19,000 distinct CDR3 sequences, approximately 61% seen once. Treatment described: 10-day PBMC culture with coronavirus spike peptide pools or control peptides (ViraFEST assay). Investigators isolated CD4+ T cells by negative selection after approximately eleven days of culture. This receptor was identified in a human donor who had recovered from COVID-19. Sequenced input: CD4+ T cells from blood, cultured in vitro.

In DNA form, the CDR3 reads TGTGCCAGTAGTGGAGGTTACCGCAATGAAAAACTGTTTTTT. Translating it yields CASSGGYRNEKLFF. V gene TRBV19 combines with J gene TRBJ1-4; D ambiguous. This CDR3 region has 14 residues. Germline V lookup: CDR1 LNHDA, CDR2 SQIVND (reference sequence). V was trimmed by 5 bases and J by 5 bases, leaving 12 bases between them.